This TCR beta chain is from a study of blood T cell repertoires in COVID-19. The wider study: Donors in the United States, Italy and Spain gave samples during acute or convalescent COVID-19.

This CDR3 is 13 amino acids long. V shed 2 bases and J shed 5 bases, with 9 bases lying between them. Method: immunoSEQ multiplex PCR; TCRdb's copy keeps in-frame clones and lacks some. Among some 350,000 clones listed, about 89% were seen once. The receptor comes from a woman aged 25 to 39 who had recovered from COVID-19. Sequencing was done on a sample of PBMCs or T cells enriched from blood (not recorded which). The gene calls are TRBV12-3 or TRBV12-4 and TRBJ1-1; D uncertain. CDR3 amino acids: CASSLFSSTEAFF. DNA for the CDR3: TGTGCCAGCAGTTTATTTTCGAGTACTGAAGCTTTCTTT.